The 26 T cell receptor beta chains below were found in one sample sequenced in a study of blood T cell repertoires in COVID-19. Sequenced by immunoSEQ multiplex PCR; TCRdb stores in-frame clones only, minus some. The repertoire holds fewer than 250,000 clones, with roughly 79% as singletons. The sequencing input was peripheral blood. Receptor source: a woman older than 75 with acute or convalescent COVID-19.

The chain links TRBV5-4 to TRBJ1-4; TRBD1 aligns across 7 bases. The CDR3 runs to 15 residues. The trim removed 3 bases at V and 5 bases at J, leaving 7 bases unmatched. Germline loops: CDR1 SGHNT, CDR2 YYREEE (reference sequence). In DNA form, the CDR3 reads TGTGCCAGCAGCTGGCGGACAGGAAAAAATGAAAAACTGTTTTTT. As protein: CASSWRTGKNEKLFF.

V and J are TRBV6-2 or TRBV6-3 and TRBJ1-5, with a tentative D call TRBD1 (6 bases). The ends were cut back, 4 bases at V and 0 bases at J, with 13 bases in the middle. Germline V gene lookup returns CDR1 MNHEY and CDR2 SVGEGT. This CDR3 spans 16 amino acids. The chain's CDR3 is CASSSVTGISNQPQHF. The CDR3, as DNA: TGTGCCAGCAGTTCCGTCACAGGGATTAGCAATCAGCCCCAGCATTTT.

The genes are TRBV5-1 and TRBJ2-5, with 8 bases fitting TRBD1. The CDR3 extends over 16 amino acids. In germline, CDR1 is SGHRS, CDR2 YFSETQ. V lost 4 bases, J lost 4 bases, and 12 bases stayed unmatched. Here the CDR3 reads CASSPGKDRDGETQYF. In DNA form, the CDR3 reads TGCGCCAGCAGCCCCGGAAAGGACAGGGACGGAGAGACCCAGTACTTC.

This clone showed up just once. In nucleotides, the CDR3 is TGTGCCAGCAGCCAAGAGATGCGGTTCGAGCAGTACTTC. Translated: CASSQEMRFEQYF. J is TRBJ2-7 and V is TRBV4-2; D not resolved. Between the trimmed V and J ends, which lost 0 bases and 6 bases, there was a span of 9 bases. Germline CDR1 and CDR2: LGHNA and YNFKEQ. The CDR3 has 13 residues.

In its sample, this clone was seen a few times. The genes are TRBV24-1 and TRBJ2-5; TRBD2 aligns across 10 bases. V shed 5 bases and J 2 bases; nucleotides not matched to a gene: 4. Germline assignment: CDR1 KGHDR and CDR2 SFDVKD. The CDR3 extends over 15 amino acids. DNA of the CDR3: TGTGCCACCAGTGTGGCTAGCGGGGGTCAAGAGACCCAGTACTTC. Amino acids: CATSVASGGQETQYF.

The chain joins TRBV30 to TRBJ1-3, with D uncertain. With 5 bases removed from V and 4 bases from J, the gap between germline ends came to 15 bases. The CDR3 spans 14 residues. Germline values: CDR1 GTSNPN, CDR2 SVGIG (reference sequence). In DNA form, the CDR3 reads TGTGCCTGGGGTCGAGTAGCATCCGGAAACACCATATATTTT. Its protein product is CAWGRVASGNTIYF.

The rearrangement uses TRBV6-5 and TRBJ2-3; TRBD1 aligns across 7 bases. V was pared by 5 bases and J by 2 bases, with 7 bases of the junction left unmatched. Per germline, CDR1 MNHEY and CDR2 SVGAGI. The CDR3 contains 15 residues. The CDR3 DNA reads as TGTGCCAGCAGTCCCTTAGGGGGCCCCACAGATACGCAGTATTTT. Protein product: CASSPLGGPTDTQYF.

The CDR3 coding sequence is TGTGCCAGCAGTGGATCATCCGGGACAACGAATTACGAGCAGTACTTC. Translated, it gives CASSGSSGTTNYEQYF. The chain carries TRBV6-1 and TRBJ2-7; tentative D call: TRBD1 (6 bases). Germline-derived CDR1 and CDR2 are MNHNS and SASEGT. The ends were cut back, 4 bases at V and 4 bases at J, with 20 bases in the middle. This CDR3 spans 16 amino acids.

This clone was detected only a few times. J is TRBJ2-3 and V is TRBV6-1, with 10 nucleotides matching TRBD2. V trimming: 4 bases; J trimming: 0 bases; junction bases outside the gene matches: 4. Per the germline V gene, CDR1 is MNHNS and CDR2 is SASEGT. This CDR3 is built from 16 residues. The CDR3 here is CASSAGLAASTDTQYF. CDR3 DNA sequence: TGTGCCAGCAGTGCCGGACTAGCGGCTAGCACAGATACGCAGTATTTT.

This clone was seen once. The gene calls are TRBV5-1 and TRBJ2-7, with D perhaps TRBD2 (6 bases). Per the germline V gene, CDR1 is SGHRS and CDR2 is YFSETQ. The CDR3 is 15 residues long. V lost 1 base, J lost 0 bases, and 11 bases lay in between. CDR3 loop: CASSLQDGSSYEQYF. As DNA, the CDR3 is TGCGCCAGCAGCTTGCAGGACGGGAGCTCCTACGAGCAGTACTTC.

This clone was counted between two and nine times. The rearrangement links TRBV2 to TRBJ2-3, with D hard to call. The germline V gene has CDR1 SNHLY and CDR2 FYNNEI. The V end lost 7 bases, the J end lost 2 bases, and 7 bases lay between the germline ends. The CDR3 sequence is 12 residues long. CDR3 protein: CASKPLTDTQYF. CDR3 sequence (DNA): TGTGCCAGCAAGCCCCTCACAGATACGCAGTATTTT. The full variable domain, completed using reference TRBV2 and TRBJ2-3, is EPEVTQTPSHQVTQMGQEVILRCVPISNHLYFYWYRQILGQKVEFLVSFYNNEISEKSEIFDDQFSVERPDGSNFTLKIRSTKLEDSAMYFCASKPLTDTQYFGPGTRLTVL.

This rearrangement joins TRBV29-1 to TRBJ2-7, with a weak D call TRBD2 (5 bases). The CDR3 extends over 11 amino acids. Germline-derived CDR1 and CDR2 are SQVTM and ANQGSEA. Between the trimmed V and J ends, which lost 5 bases and 2 bases, there was a span of 7 bases. CDR3 loop: CSVPGTYEQYF. The CDR3 DNA reads TGCAGCGTTCCGGGAACCTACGAGCAGTACTTC.

This sequence joins TRBV5-1 and TRBJ1-6; TRBD1 agrees at 7 bases. There are 16 residues in the CDR3. Germline V gives CDR1 SGHRS, CDR2 YFSETQ. V dropped 0 bases and J dropped 6; count of bases not matched to a gene: 6. CDR3 sequence reads: CASSLEGARGNSPLHF. CDR3 DNA: TGCGCCAGCAGCTTGGAGGGGGCGCGCGGTAATTCACCCCTCCACTTT.

V gene TRBV9 combines with J gene TRBJ1-1; D possibly corresponds to TRBD1 (5 bases). CDR1 is SGDLS, CDR2 YYNGEE, per germline. CDR3 size: 13 residues. The V gene lost 0 bases and the J gene lost 7 bases, with 10 bases spanning the gap. The CDR3 protein is CASSVVDSSEAFF. In DNA form, the CDR3 reads TGTGCCAGCAGCGTAGTAGACAGTAGTGAAGCTTTCTTT.

The chain combines TRBV10-3 with TRBJ2-7; 7 nucleotides line up with TRBD1. Per germline, CDR1 ENHRY and CDR2 SYGVKD. The ends lost 4 bases at V and 3 bases at J; junction bases unmatched: 9. The CDR3 length is 15 residues. The CDR3 loop reads CAISVSGTDIYEQYF. CDR3 sequence (DNA): TGTGCCATCAGTGTTTCCGGGACAGACATCTACGAGCAGTACTTC.

The rearrangement joins TRBV25-1 to TRBJ1-3, with D maybe TRBD1 (5 bases). Trimming removed 2 bases from V and 0 bases from J, with 8 bases in between. The CDR3 length is 15 residues. Germline V lookup: CDR1 MGHDK, CDR2 SYGVNS. Here the CDR3 DNA reads TGTGCCAGCAGTGAAGCGACAGCCTCTGGAAACACCATATATTTT. Its translation: CASSEATASGNTIYF.

This clone showed up just a few times. The chain recombines TRBV28 with TRBJ2-1, with TRBD2 as a possible D gene (7 bases). Germline CDR1 is MDHEN and CDR2 is SYDVKM. V gave up 4 bases and J gave up 6 bases, with 16 bases separating them. The CDR3 covers 15 residues. CDR3 DNA: TGTGCCAGCAGTTCCCCCCGGGGGGCGCCCAATGAGCAGTTCTTC. Translating it yields CASSSPRGAPNEQFF.

Only one count was recorded for this clone. The J gene is TRBJ2-4, the V gene TRBV9, with D tentatively TRBD1 (5 bases). The germline gives CDR1 SGDLS, CDR2 YYNGEE. Deletions cut 2 bases from V and 9 bases from J, with 15 bases between. This CDR3 comprises 14 residues. CDR3 protein: CASSVGRGQGIQYF. The CDR3 nucleotides read TGTGCCAGCAGCGTTGGTAGGGGCCAGGGCATTCAGTACTTC. The variable domain in full, completed from reference TRBV9 and TRBJ2-4, reads DSGVTQTPKHLITATGQRVTLRCSPRSGDLSVYWYQQSLDQGLQFLIQYYNGEERAKGNILERFSAQQFPDLHSELNLSSLELGDSALYFCASSVGRGQGIQYFGAGTRLSVL.

This chain joins TRBV27 and TRBJ1-2; TRBD1 aligns across 7 bases. CDR1 is MNHEY, CDR2 SMNVEV, per germline (reference sequence). J lost 4 bases, V lost 4 bases, and 15 bases had no gene match. The CDR3 length is 17 residues. Written as DNA, the CDR3 is TGTGCCAGCAGTTCCTCTGGCTCGCAGGGACAGCCCTATGGCTACACCTTC. Its translation is CASSSSGSQGQPYGYTF.

The V gene is TRBV7-9, the J gene TRBJ1-5; D ambiguous. The germline V and J ends were trimmed by 1 base and 6 bases, with 10 bases remaining between them. Germline loops: CDR1 SEHNR, CDR2 FQNEAQ (reference sequence). The CDR3 spans 14 residues. The CDR3 is CASSLGYGRQPQHF. DNA for the CDR3: TGTGCCAGCAGCTTAGGTTATGGGCGTCAGCCCCAGCATTTT. The full variable domain, completed using reference TRBV7-9 and TRBJ1-5, is DTGVSQNPRHKITKRGQNVTFRCDPISEHNRLYWYRQTLGQGPEFLTYFQNEAQLEKSRLLSDRFSAERPKGSFSTLEIQRTEQGDSAMYLCASSLGYGRQPQHFGDGTRLSIL.

The rearrangement uses TRBV7-3 and TRBJ2-7, with a possible D match to TRBD1 (5 bases). The CDR3 loop spans 13 amino acids. Germline values: CDR1 SGHTA, CDR2 FQGTGA. Trimming took off 5 bases at V and 2 bases at J, with 10 bases between the two ends. The CDR3 sequence is CASSMDNAYEQYF. In DNA form, the CDR3 reads TGTGCCAGCAGCATGGACAACGCCTACGAGCAGTACTTC.

In this sample, this clone turned up a few times. The chain couples TRBV7-3 to TRBJ2-1; 10 bases fit TRBD1. The V and J ends lost 8 bases and 7 bases, in that order; junction bases with no gene match: 8. The CDR3 covers 14 residues. Germline-derived CDR1 and CDR2 are SGHTA and FQGTGA. CDR3 protein: CASALGQGQNEQFF. In DNA, the CDR3 is TGTGCCAGCGCACTGGGACAGGGGCAAAATGAGCAGTTCTTC.

The chain employs TRBV15 and TRBJ2-5; TRBD2 aligns across 8 bases. The CDR3 has 15 amino acids. From germline, CDR1 is LNHNV and CDR2 YYDKDF (reference sequence). The V segment lost 1 base and the J segment 2 bases; nucleotides outside the gene matches: 3. The CDR3 bases are TGTGCCACCAGCAGAGTACCGGGGGGGCAAGAGACCCAGTACTTC. Encoded protein: CATSRVPGGQETQYF.

To note about this clone: Other DNA variants within this sample encode the same CDR3. V is TRBV15 and J is TRBJ1-4; no clear D. CDR1 is LNHNV and CDR2 is YYDKDF in the germline V gene (reference sequence). V gave up 0 bases and J gave up 3 bases, with 5 bases separating them. The CDR3 length is 14 residues. The CDR3 loop reads CATSRDSSNEKLFF. In DNA form, the CDR3 reads TGTGCCACCAGCAGAGACAGTTCTAATGAAAAACTGTTTTTT.

The rearrangement joins TRBV7-2 to TRBJ1-2; TRBD1 might be the D (6 bases). This CDR3 spans 13 amino acids. The V and J ends lost 5 bases and 4 bases respectively, with 11 bases between them. Germline V gene sequence: CDR1 SGHTA, CDR2 FQGNSA. The CDR3 region is CASSPSRGYGYTF. The CDR3 region has the DNA TGTGCCAGCAGCCCCAGCAGGGGCTATGGCTACACCTTC.

This clone showed up just once. The chain joins TRBV7-3 to TRBJ2-1; 8 nucleotides agree with TRBD2. Trimming removed 2 bases from V and 7 bases from J; junction bases left unmatched: 7. This CDR3 comprises 15 residues. Germline V lookup: CDR1 SGHTA, CDR2 FQGTGA. CDR3 region: CASSLRSGSGNEQFF. CDR3 DNA: TGTGCCAGCAGCTTACGGAGCGGGAGTGGTAATGAGCAGTTCTTC.